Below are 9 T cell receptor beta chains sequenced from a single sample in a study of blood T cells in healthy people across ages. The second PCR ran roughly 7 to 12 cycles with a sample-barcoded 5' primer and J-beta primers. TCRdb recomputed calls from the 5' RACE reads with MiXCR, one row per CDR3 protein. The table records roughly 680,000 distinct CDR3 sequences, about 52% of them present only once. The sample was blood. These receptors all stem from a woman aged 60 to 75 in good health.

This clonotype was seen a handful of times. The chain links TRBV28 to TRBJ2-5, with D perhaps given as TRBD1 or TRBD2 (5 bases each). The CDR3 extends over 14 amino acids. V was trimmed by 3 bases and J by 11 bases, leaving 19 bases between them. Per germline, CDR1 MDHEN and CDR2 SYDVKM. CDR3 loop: CASSFRQPLGEQYF. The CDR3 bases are TGTGCCAGCAGTTTTCGACAGCCTCTAGGGGAGCAGTACTTC.

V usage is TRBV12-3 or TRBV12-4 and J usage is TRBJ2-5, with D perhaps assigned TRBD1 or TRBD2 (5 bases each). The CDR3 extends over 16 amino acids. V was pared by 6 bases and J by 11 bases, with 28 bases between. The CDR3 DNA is TGTGCCAGCAGGCAACTCCGGGACGGACAATACAATGAGCAGTACTTC. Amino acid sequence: CASRQLRDGQYNEQYF.

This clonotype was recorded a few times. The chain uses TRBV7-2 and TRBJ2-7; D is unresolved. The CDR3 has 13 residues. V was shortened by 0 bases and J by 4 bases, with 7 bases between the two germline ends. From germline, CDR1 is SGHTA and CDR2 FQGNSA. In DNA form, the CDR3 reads TGTGCCAGCAGCTTAGCGCGGCAGTACGAGCAGTACTTC. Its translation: CASSLARQYEQYF.

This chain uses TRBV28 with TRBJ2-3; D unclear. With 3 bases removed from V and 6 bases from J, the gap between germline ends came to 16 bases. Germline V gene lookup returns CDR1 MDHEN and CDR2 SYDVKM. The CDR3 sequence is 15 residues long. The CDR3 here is CASSFASLKTDTQYF. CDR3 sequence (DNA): TGTGCCAGCAGTTTTGCCAGCCTGAAGACGGATACGCAGTATTTT.

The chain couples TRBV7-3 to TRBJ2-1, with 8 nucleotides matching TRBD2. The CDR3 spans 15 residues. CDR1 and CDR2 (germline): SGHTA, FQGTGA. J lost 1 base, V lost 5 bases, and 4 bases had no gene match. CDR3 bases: TGTGCCAGCAGCCCGCGGGGGGAGTCCTACAATGAGCAGTTCTTC. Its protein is CASSPRGESYNEQFF.

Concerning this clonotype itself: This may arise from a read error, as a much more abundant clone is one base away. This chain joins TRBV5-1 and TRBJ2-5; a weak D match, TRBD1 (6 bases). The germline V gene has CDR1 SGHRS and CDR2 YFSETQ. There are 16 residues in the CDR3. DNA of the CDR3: TGCGCCGGCAGCTTGGCCTTAGGACAGCTCCAAGAGACCCAGTACTTC. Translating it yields CAGSLALGQLQETQYF.

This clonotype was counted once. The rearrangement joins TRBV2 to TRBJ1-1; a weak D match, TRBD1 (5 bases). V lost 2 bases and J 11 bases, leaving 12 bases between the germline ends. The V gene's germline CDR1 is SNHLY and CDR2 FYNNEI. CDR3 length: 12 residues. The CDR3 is CASSERGDRAFF. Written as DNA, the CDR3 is TGTGCCAGCAGTGAAAGAGGGGATAGGGCTTTCTTT.

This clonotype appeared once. CDR3 nucleotide sequence: TGTGCCAGCAGGACAGACTCCTACAATGAGCAGTACTTC. Translating it yields CASRTDSYNEQYF. The chain joins TRBV11-2 to TRBJ2-1; the D gene is possibly TRBD1 (5 bases). Matching the DNA end better, TRBJ2-7 makes the J call doubtful. Germline CDR1 is SGHAT and CDR2 is FQNNGV. The CDR3 sequence is 13 residues long.

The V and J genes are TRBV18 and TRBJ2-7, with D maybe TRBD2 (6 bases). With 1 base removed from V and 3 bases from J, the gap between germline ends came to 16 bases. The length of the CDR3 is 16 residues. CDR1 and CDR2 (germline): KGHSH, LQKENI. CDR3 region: CASSPQRGGLSYEQYF. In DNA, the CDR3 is TGTGCCAGCTCACCACAGAGAGGAGGGCTAAGCTACGAGCAGTACTTC.